This TCR beta chain comes out of a study of Ad26.COV2.S vaccination and SARS-CoV-2 variants. At the level of the study: Enrolled in COV1001, the donor was in the Ad26.COV2.S trial arm, which received the vaccine.

Documented treatment: roughly 20 received Ad26.COV2.S at low or high dose, single or two shots; roughly five received placebo; per-sample allocation not given. Day 63 after the first injection of vaccine or placebo was the sampling time. This adult donor, from Boston, was 18-55 years old. The protocol was immunoSEQ multiplex PCR, while the TCRdb copy is restricted to in-frame clones and leaves out a portion. The table has roughly 700,000 clones, approximately 88% seen once. In regard to this clone: Its antigen is as yet unknown.

The germline V gene encodes CDR1 SGHAT and CDR2 FQNNGV. Trimming took off 0 bases at V and 0 bases at J, with 9 bases between the two ends. This CDR3 contains 16 residues. The study's findings and limits: Relative to placebo recipients, vaccine recipients exhibited elevated spike-specific TCR breadth.

Sequencing used peripheral blood, obtained in a trial of Ad26.COV2.S vaccine versus placebo. This rearrangement joins TRBV11-2 to TRBJ1-3; D unclear. This sequence was found in a person aged 18-65 years who received the Ad26.COV2.S COVID-19 vaccine or a placebo. As DNA, the CDR3 is TGTGCCAGCAGCTTAGATGTGTCGTACTCTGGAAACACCATATATTTT. Protein: CASSLDVSYSGNTIYF.